Shown below are 24 T cell receptor beta chains from a single sample sequenced in a study of T cells in Graves' hyperthyroidism and ophthalmopathy. What was amplified from RNA transcripts were TCR beta CDR3 regions. TCR CDR3 regions were first amplified by RT-PCR with HTBI primers. TCRdb itself ran the multiplex PCR reads through MiXCR, one entry per CDR3 protein. The sample consists of under 250,000 distinct CDR3 sequences, almost 25% of them appearing once. Material: blood. The receptors derive from a woman between 40 and 50 years old with Graves' ophthalmopathy.

There are many counts of this clonotype. The chain couples TRBV5-1 to TRBJ1-2; D is unclear. With 4 bases removed from V and 3 bases from J, the gap between germline ends came to 10 bases. This CDR3 spans 13 amino acids. CDR1 and CDR2 (germline): SGHRS, YFSETQ. For the CDR3, the DNA is TGCGCCAGCAGCCCCTGGTCGGACTATGGCTACACCTTC. Its translation is CASSPWSDYGYTF.

This chain uses TRBV12-3 or TRBV12-4 with TRBJ2-7; D is possibly TRBD2 (5 bases). V lost 1 base to trimming and J lost 5 bases, with 12 bases between them. The CDR3 runs to 14 residues. The chain's CDR3 is CASSLVSGGDEQYF. The CDR3 coding sequence is TGTGCCAGCAGTTTAGTGAGTGGAGGCGACGAGCAGTACTTC.

The table lists this clonotype with many counts. The genes are TRBV14 and TRBJ2-5, with D uncertain. The CDR3 runs to 11 residues. In germline, CDR1 is SGHDN, CDR2 FVKESK. V shed 0 bases and J shed 9 bases, with 5 bases lying between them. The CDR3 DNA reads as TGTGCCAGCAGCCAAGATGGACCCCAGTACTTC. Its translation is CASSQDGPQYF.

This clonotype was detected many times. The CDR3 is CASSVEGTGNTIYF. The CDR3 DNA is TGTGCCAGCAGCGTAGAAGGGACTGGAAACACCATATATTTT. The chain has TRBV9 and TRBJ1-3; no definite D call. V gave up 0 bases and J gave up 2 bases, with 6 bases separating them. The CDR3 contains 14 residues. Germline V lookup: CDR1 SGDLS, CDR2 YYNGEE.

For the CDR3, the DNA is TGTGCCAGCAGCCGGACTAGCGCGTACGAGCAGTACTTC. It codes for CASSRTSAYEQYF. This chain uses TRBV11-2 with TRBJ2-7; TRBD2 aligns across 9 bases. This CDR3 spans 13 amino acids. The ends lost 5 bases at V and 4 bases at J; junction bases unmatched: 3. Germline V lookup: CDR1 SGHAT, CDR2 FQNNGV.

This clonotype was seen ten or more times. This rearrangement joins TRBV28 to TRBJ2-5; 15 bases line up with TRBD2. J gave up 4 bases and V 6 bases, and 9 bases lay outside the gene matches. The CDR3 length is 17 residues. The V gene's germline CDR1 is MDHEN and CDR2 SYDVKM. CDR3 nucleotides: TGTGCCAGCAGCAGGACTAGCGGGAGGGTGATGGGAGAGACCCAGTACTTC. Protein sequence: CASSRTSGRVMGETQYF.

The table lists this clonotype with many counts. The chain employs TRBV28 and TRBJ2-3; no reliable D call. The V gene lost 3 bases and the J gene lost 2 bases, with 12 bases spanning the gap. The CDR3 runs 15 residues. CDR1 and CDR2 (germline): MDHEN, SYDVKM. CDR3 DNA sequence: TGTGCCAGCAGTTTTGGGCAGATTAACACAGATACGCAGTATTTT. Amino acids: CASSFGQINTDTQYF.

This clonotype appeared many times. The rearrangement joins TRBV2 to TRBJ2-5, with unresolved D. Germline CDR1 SNHLY, CDR2 FYNNEI. This CDR3 spans 8 amino acids. Deletions cut 6 bases from V and 7 bases from J, with 0 bases between. For the CDR3, the DNA is TGTGCCAGCAGGACCCAGTACTTC. This encodes CASRTQYF.

This clonotype came up a few times. No DNA is shown, since the ends of the CDR3 on it are uncertain; the CDR3 is the one TCRdb lists. The gene calls are TRBV28 and TRBJ1-3. CDR1 MDHEN and CDR2 SYDVKM come from the germline V gene. The CDR3 sequence runs 18 residues, both termini included. The CDR3 sequence is CASSFGSFEVASGNTISF.

The genes are TRBV6-2 or TRBV6-3 and TRBJ1-2; D is perhaps TRBD1 (6 bases). This CDR3 spans 13 amino acids. CDR1 is MNHEY, CDR2 SVGEGT, per germline. Deletions cut 9 bases from V and 4 bases from J, with 15 bases between. The CDR3 loop is CASGEQGSYGYTF. The CDR3 nucleotides are TGTGCCAGTGGAGAACAGGGTAGCTATGGCTACACCTTC.

The V and J genes are TRBV6-1 and TRBJ1-5; TRBD1 matches at 7 bases. The CDR3 extends over 17 amino acids. V shed 5 bases and J 0 bases; nucleotides not matched to a gene: 10. Germline assignment: CDR1 MNHNS and CDR2 SASEGT. CDR3 nucleotide sequence: TGTGCCAGCAGTAAACAATTCAGGGGGACTAGCAATCAGCCCCAGCATTTT. Translation: CASSKQFRGTSNQPQHF.

CDR3 in DNA: TGTGCCAGCAGTTTAGGGGACAGCGCGGGACACACCATATATTTT. It is translated as CASSLGDSAGHTIYF. The chain couples TRBV12-3 or TRBV12-4 to TRBJ1-3; 7 bases map to TRBD1. Germline trimming cut 1 base from V and 8 bases from J; bases unmatched to any gene: 8. This CDR3 has 15 residues.

This clonotype occurred many times. This rearrangement joins TRBV28 to TRBJ1-2; TRBD1 agrees at 7 bases. From germline, CDR1 is MDHEN and CDR2 SYDVKM. The CDR3 contains 13 residues. V dropped 3 bases and J dropped 8; count of bases not matched to a gene: 6. In nucleotides, the CDR3 is TGTGCCAGCAGTTTGGAGGGGGCGGGCGGCTACACCTTC. This translates into CASSLEGAGGYTF.

This clonotype was picked up many times. This chain joins TRBV12-3 or TRBV12-4 and TRBJ1-4; 7 positions match TRBD1. With V trimmed by 4 bases and J by 3 bases, 8 bases remained unmatched. The CDR3 runs 16 residues. The CDR3 region has the DNA TGTGCCAGCAGTTCGACAGGGTACAGTTCTAATGAAAAACTGTTTTTT. This sequence encodes CASSSTGYSSNEKLFF.

This clonotype was seen at least ten times. The rearrangement uses TRBV27 and TRBJ1-3, with a tentative D call TRBD1 (5 bases). Germline CDR1 MNHEY, CDR2 SMNVEV (reference sequence). Trimming shortened V by 6 bases and J by 1 base, and 7 bases separated the two germline ends. This CDR3 has 13 residues. This CDR3 reads CASRGGSGNTIYF. CDR3 nucleotide sequence: TGTGCCAGCAGGGGGGGTTCTGGAAACACCATATATTTT.

This clonotype was detected only a few times. At one end, the junction sequence differs from germline, possibly due to a read error. The CDR3 DNA sequence: TGTGCCATCAGTGAACAGGGATCAGCTTGCTTT. The encoded protein is CAISEQGSACF. This chain joins TRBV2 and TRBJ1-1; D might be TRBD1 (6 bases). Germline values: CDR1 SNHLY, CDR2 FYNNEI. The CDR3 has 11 residues.

Ten or more counts support this clonotype. The chain uses TRBV28 and TRBJ2-7, with D perhaps given as TRBD1 or TRBD2 (6 bases each). Trimming took 2 bases from V and 6 from J, leaving 20 bases between them. Germline values: CDR1 MDHEN, CDR2 SYDVKM. The CDR3 runs 16 residues. The CDR3 protein is CASSLTPGRGDCEQYF. The CDR3 DNA reads TGTGCCAGCAGTTTAACCCCCGGAAGGGGGGATTGCGAGCAGTACTTC.

By frequency in the sample, this clonotype is large. The V and J genes are TRBV6-5 and TRBJ2-7; D tentatively fits TRBD1 or TRBD2 (5 bases each). With 6 bases removed from V and 6 bases from J, the gap between germline ends came to 12 bases. Germline-derived CDR1 and CDR2 are MNHEY and SVGAGI. The CDR3 spans 12 residues. Here the CDR3 reads CASRTSGGEQYF. CDR3 DNA: TGTGCCAGCAGAACTTCTGGGGGCGAGCAGTACTTC.

V usage is TRBV6-1 and J usage is TRBJ1-1, with D tentatively TRBD1 (6 bases). CDR1 is MNHNS, CDR2 SASEGT, per germline. The CDR3 contains 13 residues. V was trimmed by 7 bases and J by 5 bases, leaving 14 bases between them. This CDR3 reads CASTEGVGTEAFF. Here the CDR3 DNA reads TGTGCCAGCACCGAGGGGGTTGGAACTGAAGCTTTCTTT.

The sample holds many counts of this clonotype. V is TRBV15 and J is TRBJ2-7; TRBD1 is a possible D gene (6 bases). CDR1 is LNHNV, CDR2 YYDKDF, per germline (reference sequence). Between the trimmed V and J ends, which lost 1 base and 0 bases, there was a span of 10 bases. The CDR3 consists of 15 residues. The CDR3 spells CATSRAAGASYEQYF. The CDR3 nucleotides read TGTGCCACCAGCAGAGCGGCAGGGGCCTCCTACGAGCAGTACTTC.

Ten or more counts support this clonotype. The V gene is TRBV7-9, the J gene TRBJ2-7; 10 bases agree with TRBD2. This CDR3 is built from 14 residues. The germline CDR1 and CDR2 sequences are SEHNR and FQNEAQ (reference sequence). Trimming cost V 5 bases and J 3 bases; bases outside gene matches: 4. As DNA, the CDR3 is TGTGCCAGCAGCAACTGGACTAGCGGCTACGAGCAGTACTTC. Protein sequence: CASSNWTSGYEQYF.

This clonotype was detected ten times or more. This chain links TRBV27 with TRBJ2-7; 11 positions match TRBD2. Germline trimming cut 5 bases from V and 2 bases from J; bases unmatched to any gene: 8. This CDR3 region has 16 residues. Germline values: CDR1 MNHEY, CDR2 SMNVEV (reference sequence). In nucleotides, the CDR3 is TGTGCCAGCAGTCCCCTGCTAGCGGGAGGAACCTACGAGCAGTACTTC. Protein sequence: CASSPLLAGGTYEQYF.

This clonotype occurred many times. CDR3 protein: CASRVNLLETQYF. CDR3 coding DNA: TGTGCCAGCAGAGTAAACTTACTAGAGACCCAGTACTTC. The chain combines TRBV2 with TRBJ2-5; D gene ambiguous. The CDR3 covers 13 residues. Germline CDR1 is SNHLY and CDR2 is FYNNEI. V was clipped by 6 bases and J by 4 bases, with 12 bases between them.

The CDR3 spells CASSSPPGTSGSDEQYF. CDR3 sequence (DNA): TGTGCCAGCAGCTCTCCCCCCGGGACTAGCGGGAGTGACGAGCAGTACTTC. The chain joins TRBV11-2 to TRBJ2-7; TRBD2 matches 14 bases. Per germline, CDR1 SGHAT and CDR2 FQNNGV. The CDR3 length is 17 residues. V lost 4 bases to trimming and J lost 5 bases; unmatched junction nucleotides: 10.